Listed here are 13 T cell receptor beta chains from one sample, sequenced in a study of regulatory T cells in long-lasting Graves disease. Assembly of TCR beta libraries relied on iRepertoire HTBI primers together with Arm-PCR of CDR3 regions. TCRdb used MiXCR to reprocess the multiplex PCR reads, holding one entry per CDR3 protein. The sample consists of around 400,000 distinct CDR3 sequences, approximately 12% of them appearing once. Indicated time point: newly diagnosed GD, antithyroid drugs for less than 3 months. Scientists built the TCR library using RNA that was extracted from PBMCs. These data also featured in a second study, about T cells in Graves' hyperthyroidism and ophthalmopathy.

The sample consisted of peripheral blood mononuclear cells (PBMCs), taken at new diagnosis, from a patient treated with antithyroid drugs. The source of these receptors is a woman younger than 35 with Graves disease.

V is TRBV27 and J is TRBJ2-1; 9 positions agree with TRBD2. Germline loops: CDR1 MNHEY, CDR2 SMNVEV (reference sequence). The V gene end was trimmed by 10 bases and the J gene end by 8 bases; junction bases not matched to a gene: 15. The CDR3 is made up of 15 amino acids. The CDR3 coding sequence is TGTGCCACTAAAACAGGGACTAGCTATGGGGATGAGCAGTTCTTC. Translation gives CATKTGTSYGDEQFF.

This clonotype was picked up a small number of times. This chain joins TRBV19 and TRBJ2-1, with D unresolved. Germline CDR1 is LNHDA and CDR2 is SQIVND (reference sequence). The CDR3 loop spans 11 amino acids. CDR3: CATTLGNEQFF. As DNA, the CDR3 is TGTGCTACTACACTTGGGAATGAGCAGTTCTTC.

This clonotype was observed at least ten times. CDR3 in amino acids: CASSLKLAGRDNEQFF. Here the CDR3 DNA reads TGTGCCAGCAGCCTTAAACTAGCGGGGCGAGACAATGAGCAGTTCTTC. The chain has TRBV3-1 and TRBJ2-1; TRBD2 matches at 10 bases. Losses at the gene ends were 4 bases for V and 5 bases for J; bases not matched to a gene: 8. The CDR3 sequence is 16 residues long. Per the germline V gene, CDR1 is LGHDT and CDR2 is YNNKEL (reference sequence).

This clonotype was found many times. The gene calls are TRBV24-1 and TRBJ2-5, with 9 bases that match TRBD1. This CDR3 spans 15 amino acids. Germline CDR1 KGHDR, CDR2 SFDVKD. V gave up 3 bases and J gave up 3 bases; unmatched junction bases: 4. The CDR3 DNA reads TGTGCCACCAGTGATCCTGGGACAGGGAAAGAGACCCAGTACTTC. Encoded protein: CATSDPGTGKETQYF.

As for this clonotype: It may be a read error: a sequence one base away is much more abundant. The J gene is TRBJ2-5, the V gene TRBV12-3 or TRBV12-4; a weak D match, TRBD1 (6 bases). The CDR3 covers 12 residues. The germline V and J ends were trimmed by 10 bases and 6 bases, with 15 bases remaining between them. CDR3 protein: CATRGRGKTQYF. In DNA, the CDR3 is TGTGCCACCCGGGGCAGGGGAAAGACCCAGTACTTC.

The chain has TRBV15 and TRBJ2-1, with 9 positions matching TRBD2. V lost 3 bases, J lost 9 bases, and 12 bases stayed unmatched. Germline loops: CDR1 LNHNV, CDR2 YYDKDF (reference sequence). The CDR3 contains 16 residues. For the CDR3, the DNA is TGTGCCACCAGCAGGGAGGGGGGCGGGAGGGCCTTTGAGCAGTTCTTC. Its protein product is CATSREGGGRAFEQFF.

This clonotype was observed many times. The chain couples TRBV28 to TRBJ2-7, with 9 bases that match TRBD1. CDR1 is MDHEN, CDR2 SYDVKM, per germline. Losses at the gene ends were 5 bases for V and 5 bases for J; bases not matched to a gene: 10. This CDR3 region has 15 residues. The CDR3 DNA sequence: TGTGCCAGCAGTCCGTACAGGGGGCCGCTTGACGAGCAGTACTTC. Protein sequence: CASSPYRGPLDEQYF.

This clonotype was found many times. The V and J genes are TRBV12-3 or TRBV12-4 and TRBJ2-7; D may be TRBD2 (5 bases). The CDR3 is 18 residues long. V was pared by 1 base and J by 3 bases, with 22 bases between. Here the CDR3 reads CASSLGFGMRSIHYEQYF. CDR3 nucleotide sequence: TGTGCCAGCAGTTTAGGATTCGGGATGAGGAGTATTCACTACGAGCAGTACTTC.

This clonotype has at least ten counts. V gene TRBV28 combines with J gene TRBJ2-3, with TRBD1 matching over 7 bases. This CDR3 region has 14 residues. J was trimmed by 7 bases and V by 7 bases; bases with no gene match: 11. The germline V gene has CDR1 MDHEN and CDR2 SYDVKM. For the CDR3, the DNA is TGTGCCAGCACTGAGGGGACAGATCCTTATACGCAGTATTTT. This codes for CASTEGTDPYTQYF.

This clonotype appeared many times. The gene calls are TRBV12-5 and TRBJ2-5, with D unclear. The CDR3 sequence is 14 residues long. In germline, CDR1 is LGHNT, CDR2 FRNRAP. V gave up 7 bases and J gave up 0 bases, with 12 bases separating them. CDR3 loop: CASVQTEYQETQYF. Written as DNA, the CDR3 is TGTGCTAGTGTCCAAACAGAGTACCAAGAGACCCAGTACTTC.

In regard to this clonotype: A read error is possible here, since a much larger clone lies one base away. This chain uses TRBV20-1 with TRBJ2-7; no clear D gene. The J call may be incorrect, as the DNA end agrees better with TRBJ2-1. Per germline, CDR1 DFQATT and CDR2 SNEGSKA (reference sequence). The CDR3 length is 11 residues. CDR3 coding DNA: TGCGGTGCTAGACAAAGCAATGAGCAGTTCTTC. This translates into CGARQSNEQFF.

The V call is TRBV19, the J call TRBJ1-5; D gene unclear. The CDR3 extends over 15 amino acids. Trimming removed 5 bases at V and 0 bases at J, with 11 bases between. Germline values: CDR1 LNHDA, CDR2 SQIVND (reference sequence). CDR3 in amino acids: CASSPRDISNQPQHF. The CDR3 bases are TGTGCCAGTAGTCCCCGCGACATTAGCAATCAGCCCCAGCATTTT.

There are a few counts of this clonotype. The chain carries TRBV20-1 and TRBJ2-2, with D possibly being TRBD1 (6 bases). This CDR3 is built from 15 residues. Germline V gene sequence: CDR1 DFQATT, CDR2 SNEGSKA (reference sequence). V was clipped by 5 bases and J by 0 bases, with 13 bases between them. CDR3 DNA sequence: TGCAGTGCTGGGCCGGGACACTCGAACACCGGGGAGCTGTTTTTT. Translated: CSAGPGHSNTGELFF.